The TCR beta chain described here comes from a study of beta chain features in type 1 diabetes (dated 2018 in TCRdb). Background for the entire study: Mean age, gender distribution, total cell number and subset yield did not differ between patients and healthy donors. A total of just under 110,000,000 sorted cells were examined across all samples, and RNA yield correlated strongly with the number of cells per subset. In the study, TCRB repertoires of sorted circulating CD4+ T cell subsets from recently diagnosed type 1 diabetes patients were compared with those of matched healthy donors. Regulatory and stem cell-like memory subsets were obtained from only 8 patients and roughly eight healthy donors, while naive and central memory subsets were obtained from all 30 or so donors. Summary of the overall study and its limitations: A moderate but significant shortening of TCRB CDR3 length was observed in type 1 diabetes patients in all four CD4+ subsets. Shorter templates might be favored by PCR, yet because patient and control samples were amplified and corrected together, any such skew would affect both groups equally. At VDJ recombination sites, patients with type 1 diabetes made fewer insertions and deleted more nucleotides, a pattern implying thymic rearrangement abnormalities. Only small numbers of individuals were included in the HLA sub-analyses, which left unresolved whether HLA type had any influence on TCRB rearrangement. Because cDNA was sequenced instead of genomic DNA, highly expressing activated cells could be over-represented, though the groups showed no difference in activation or CD3 levels. Naive, central memory and regulatory TCRB repertoires appeared more similar among patients than among healthy donors.

The entire amount of isolated RNA was reverse transcribed using the High Capacity cDNA Reverse Transcription Kit, so the sequenced TCRB transcripts were expressed ones. Naive, central memory and regulatory T cell samples underwent deep immunoSEQ sequencing, averaging around 3.6 million total reads per sample. After sorted cells were lysed in RLT buffer, RNA was extracted with DNase-treated RNeasy Micro or Mini kits, with the choice depending on cell number. To prevent cross-contamination, every cell subset was processed on its own, while patient and healthy donor samples were processed together. The immunoSEQ multiplex PCR was used to amplify TCRB sequences from cDNA, yielding 87-bp fragments that span the CDR3 region. Amplicons were sequenced on the Illumina HiSeq platform. Concerning the study's data processing: Synthetic template baselines were used to correct PCR bias computationally, reads within Hamming distance 2 were collapsed together, and singletons that could not be merged were discarded. Reads were aligned against IMGT so that V, D and J genes, CDR3 length and insertions or deletions at six rearrangement sites could be assigned. Clonotype counts were normalized to sorted cell number within each subset before computing true diversity and Gini coefficients with the tcR R package. The overlap coefficient, calculated on TCRB nucleotide sequences, was used to measure repertoire sharing. Out-of-frame TCRB sequences from naive cells were analyzed to stand in for the pre-selection repertoire. TCRdb's version of the immuneACCESS table is confined to in-frame rearrangements and falls short of the full clone set. An unresolved V gene accounts for under half of the shortfall where checked; the remainder is of unknown origin. The D gene and trimming were derived from the DNA, and the V and J assignments and clone size from that table. Across this sample there are 350,000 to 400,000 clones, with roughly 16% seen only once. The ten most abundant clones make up about 0.02% of the sample.

Each donor gave one peripheral blood draw, roughly 0.12 L on average, collected into heparinised tubes. A BD FACSAria II was used to sort naive, central memory, regulatory and stem cell-like memory CD4+ T cells with a panel that included CD45RO, CCR7, CD25, CD127, CD95 and CD27. A purity above 98% was achieved for all sorted populations. PBMCs were isolated right away by Lymphoprep density gradient centrifugation and were stained directly, without culture. So that batch effects would be minimized, each experiment stained and sorted samples in pairs, pairing one healthy donor with one patient. Measured from the cysteine to the phenylalanine, the CDR3 is 12 residues long. The DNA shown is the 36-base CDR3, in frame from base 1. The germline V gene (reference sequence) sets CDR1 to GTSNPN and CDR2 to SVGIG. The trim is 2 bases for V and 8 bases for J, with a gap of 9 bases between the germline ends.

This clone was seen only a few times. This clone's antigen is unknown. The input lacks base qualities; no much larger clone sits a single base away. This clonotype was sampled from a young woman in good health. Sequencing used naive CD4+ T cells from blood. This sample's cell subset or site label indicates: true naive CD4+ T cells. The chain is encoded by TRBV30 joined to TRBJ2-2; the D gene identity is not certain. The sequenced DNA is TGTGCCTGGAGTCCGGCGGCTGGGGAGCTGTTTTTT. It specifies CAWSPAAGELFF. Here the CDR3 is joined to the reference TRBV30 and TRBJ2-2 genes, and the full variable domain is: SQTIHQWPATLVQPVGSPLSLECTVEGTSNPNLYWYRQAAGRGLQLLFYSVGIGQISSEVPQNLSASRPQDRQFILSSKKLLLSDSGFYLCAWSPAAGELFFGEGSRLTVL.